Listed here is a single TCR beta chain. Use of 60 Vbeta and 13 Jbeta primers characterized the PCR. Assay: immunoSEQ multiplex PCR; the TCRdb copy retains only in-frame clones and omits some. The table includes 110,000 or so clones, over 70% detected once. This sample is part of a study of cytomegalovirus exposure and HLA in healthy donors. Germline V CDR1 and CDR2: LNHNV, YYDKDF (reference sequence). This CDR3 is 15 amino acids long. Trimming removed 0 bases from V and 7 bases from J, with 12 bases in between. The rearrangement joins TRBV15 to TRBJ1-4, with D possibly being TRBD1 (5 bases). The source of this sequence is a woman aged 45 to 65 in good health and CMV-seropositive. The sequenced sample consisted of PBMCs. The CDR3 reads CATSRDGGWGEKLFF. CDR3 nucleotide sequence: TGTGCCACCAGCAGAGATGGGGGGTGGGGTGAAAAACTGTTTTTT.